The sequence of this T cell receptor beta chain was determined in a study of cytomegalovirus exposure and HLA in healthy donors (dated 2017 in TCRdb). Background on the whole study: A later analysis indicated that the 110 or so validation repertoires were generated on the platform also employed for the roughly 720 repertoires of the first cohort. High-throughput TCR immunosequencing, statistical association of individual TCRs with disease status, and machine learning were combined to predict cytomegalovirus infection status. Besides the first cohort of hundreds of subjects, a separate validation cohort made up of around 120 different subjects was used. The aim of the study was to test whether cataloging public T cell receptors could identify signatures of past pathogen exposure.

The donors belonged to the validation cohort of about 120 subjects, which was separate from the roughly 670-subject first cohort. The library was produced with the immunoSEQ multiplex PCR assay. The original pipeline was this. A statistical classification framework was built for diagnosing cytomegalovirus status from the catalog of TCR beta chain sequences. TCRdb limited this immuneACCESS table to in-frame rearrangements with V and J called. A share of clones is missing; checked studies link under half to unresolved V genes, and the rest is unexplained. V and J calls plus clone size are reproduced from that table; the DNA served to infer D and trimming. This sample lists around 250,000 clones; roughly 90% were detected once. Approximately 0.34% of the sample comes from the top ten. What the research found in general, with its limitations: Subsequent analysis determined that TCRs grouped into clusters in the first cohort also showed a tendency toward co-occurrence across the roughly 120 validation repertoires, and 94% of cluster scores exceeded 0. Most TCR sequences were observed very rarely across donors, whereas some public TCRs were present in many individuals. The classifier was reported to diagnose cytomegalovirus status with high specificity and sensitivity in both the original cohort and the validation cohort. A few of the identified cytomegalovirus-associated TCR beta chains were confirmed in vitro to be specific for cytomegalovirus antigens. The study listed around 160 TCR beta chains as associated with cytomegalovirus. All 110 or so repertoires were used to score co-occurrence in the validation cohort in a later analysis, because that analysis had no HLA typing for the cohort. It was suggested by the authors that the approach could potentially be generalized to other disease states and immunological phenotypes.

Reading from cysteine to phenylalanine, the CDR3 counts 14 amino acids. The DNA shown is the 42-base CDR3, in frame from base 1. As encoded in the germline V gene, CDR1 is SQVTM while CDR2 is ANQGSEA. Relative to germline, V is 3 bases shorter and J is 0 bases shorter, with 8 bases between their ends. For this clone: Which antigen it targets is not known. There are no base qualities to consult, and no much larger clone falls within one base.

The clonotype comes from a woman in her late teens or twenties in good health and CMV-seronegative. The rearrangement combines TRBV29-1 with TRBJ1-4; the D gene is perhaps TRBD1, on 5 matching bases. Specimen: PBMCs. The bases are TGCAGCGTTGAGACAGAGGCAACTAATGAAAAACTGTTTTTT. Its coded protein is CSVETEATNEKLFF.